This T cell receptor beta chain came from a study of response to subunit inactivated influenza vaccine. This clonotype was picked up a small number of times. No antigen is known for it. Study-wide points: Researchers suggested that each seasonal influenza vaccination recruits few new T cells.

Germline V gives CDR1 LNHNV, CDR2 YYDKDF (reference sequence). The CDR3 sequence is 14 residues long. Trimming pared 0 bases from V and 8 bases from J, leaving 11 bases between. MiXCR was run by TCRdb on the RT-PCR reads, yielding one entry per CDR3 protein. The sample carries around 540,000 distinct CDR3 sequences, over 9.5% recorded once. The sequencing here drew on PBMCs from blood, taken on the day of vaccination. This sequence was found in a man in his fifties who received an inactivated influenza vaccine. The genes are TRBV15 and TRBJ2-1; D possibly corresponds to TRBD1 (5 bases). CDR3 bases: TGTGCCACCAGCAGAGATCAGGGTACCGATGAGCAGTTCTTC. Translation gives CATSRDQGTDEQFF. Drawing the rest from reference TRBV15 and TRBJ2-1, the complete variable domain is DAMVIQNPRYQVTQFGKPVTLSCSQTLNHNVMYWYQQKSSQAPKLLFHYYDKDFNNEADTPDNFQSRRPNTSFCFLDIRSPGLGDTAMYLCATSRDQGTDEQFFGPGTRLTVL.